What follows describes a single TCR beta chain. The data were obtained in a study of control samples from healthy donors and cancer patients. Repertoires were generated with immunoSEQ multiplex PCR, while TCRdb's copy carries only in-frame clones and drops some. The table counts fewer than 250,000 clones; roughly 2% lies in the top ten. This receptor was identified in a woman in her twenties or thirties in good health. The material sequenced was blood.

This chain's CDR3 is CATSIPPGNTIYF. The CDR3 DNA reads TGTGCCACCAGCATACCCCCCGGAAACACCATATATTTT. The chain joins TRBV15 to TRBJ1-3; unclear D gene. Germline V lookup: CDR1 LNHNV, CDR2 YYDKDF (reference sequence). The CDR3 spans 13 residues. Trimming took off 4 bases at V and 4 bases at J, with 8 bases between the two ends.